These 16 T cell receptor beta chains were sequenced from one sample in a study of blood T cell repertoires in COVID-19. The table came from immunoSEQ multiplex PCR; TCRdb's copy has only in-frame clones and leaves some out. The data show about 58,000 clones, 85% to 90% seen once. The specimen was peripheral blood. The receptors shown here come from a man aged 60 to 69 with active COVID-19.

This rearrangement joins TRBV28 to TRBJ1-6; 10 nucleotides line up with TRBD1. Trimming removed 3 bases from V and 17 bases from J; junction bases left unmatched: 4. Per the germline V gene, CDR1 is MDHEN and CDR2 is SYDVKM. The CDR3 spans 12 residues. CDR3 sequence (DNA): TGTGCCAGCAGTTTTACCGGGACAGGGGTCCACTTT. It yields the protein CASSFTGTGVHF. Supplemented by reference TRBV28 and TRBJ1-6, the full variable domain reads DVKVTQSSRYLVKRTGEKVFLECVQDMDHENMFWYRQDPGLGLRLIYFSYDVKMKEKGDIPEGYSVSREKKERFSLILESASTNQTSMYLCASSFTGTGVHFGNGTRLTVT.

The V call is TRBV6-5, the J call TRBJ2-7; 7 bases map to TRBD1. J gave up 4 bases and V 6 bases, and 6 bases lay outside the gene matches. This CDR3 has 13 amino acids. The germline V gene has CDR1 MNHEY and CDR2 SVGAGI. The DNA of the CDR3 is TGTGCCAGCAGATCAGGGGGTCCATACGAGCAGTACTTC. The encoded protein is CASRSGGPYEQYF.

This clone was detected only a few times. The V and J genes are TRBV6-5 and TRBJ1-2; D not resolved. Germline CDR1 and CDR2: MNHEY and SVGAGI. This CDR3 has 14 residues. With 6 bases removed from V and 5 bases from J, the gap between germline ends came to 16 bases. The CDR3 DNA is TGTGCCAGCAGCCCGGACTCACGCTCATATGGCTACACCTTC. This encodes CASSPDSRSYGYTF.

The chain is built from TRBV30 and TRBJ2-7; D is possibly TRBD2 (5 bases). Deletions cut 7 bases from V and 8 bases from J, with 24 bases between. CDR1 and CDR2 from the germline V gene are GTSNPN and SVGIG (reference sequence). This CDR3 is built from 14 residues. CDR3 DNA: TGTGCCTCGACCAGGAGCGGACGGAACGAAAAGCAGTACTTC. This gives the protein CASTRSGRNEKQYF.

This sequence joins TRBV28 and TRBJ2-2; TRBD2 aligns across 7 bases. V shed 8 bases, J shed 3 bases, and the junction held 6 bases outside the gene matches. The CDR3 extends over 14 amino acids. The germline CDR1 and CDR2 sequences are MDHEN and SYDVKM. CDR3 nucleotides: TGTGCCAGCGGGGGAGGGACGTACACCGGGGAGCTGTTTTTT. This codes for CASGGGTYTGELFF.

J is TRBJ2-3 and V is TRBV6-5; D is unclear. CDR3 length: 12 amino acids. Per the germline V gene, CDR1 is MNHEY and CDR2 is SVGAGI. Trimming took off 0 bases at V and 8 bases at J, with 6 bases between the two ends. The chain's CDR3 is CASSYSHGTQYF. The CDR3 DNA reads TGTGCCAGCAGTTACTCCCACGGTACGCAGTATTTT.

The rearrangement joins TRBV6-2 or TRBV6-3 to TRBJ2-7, with D perhaps matching TRBD2 (6 bases). The length of the CDR3 is 16 residues. Germline V gene sequence: CDR1 MNHEY, CDR2 SVGEGT. Trimming cost V 5 bases and J 4 bases, with 21 bases left between them. CDR3 sequence: CASSMPLWGRKYEQYF. The DNA for the CDR3 is TGTGCCAGCAGTATGCCCTTGTGGGGGAGGAAGTACGAGCAGTACTTC.

CDR3 nucleotide sequence: TGCGCCAGCAGCCTTAGGAGCGGGAGCACCTACGAGCAGTACTTC. The encoded protein is CASSLRSGSTYEQYF. The J gene is TRBJ2-7, the V gene TRBV4-3; 8 bases line up with TRBD2. Germline V CDR1 and CDR2: LGHNA, YSLEER. J gave up 2 bases and V 4 bases, and 7 bases lay outside the gene matches. This CDR3 is built from 15 residues.

The chain couples TRBV11-3 to TRBJ2-7; 8 bases agree with TRBD2. The J segment lost 8 bases and the V segment lost 5 bases, leaving 8 bases of the junction unmatched. The CDR3 spans 13 residues. CDR1 is SGHNT and CDR2 is YENEEA in the germline V gene. The CDR3, as DNA: TGTGCCAGCAGCCAGAGCGGGGGACTCCAGCAGTACTTC. Translation gives CASSQSGGLQQYF.

This clone was observed once. J is TRBJ2-5 and V is TRBV5-4, with TRBD1 matching over 10 bases. V shed 3 bases, J shed 5 bases, and the junction held 4 bases outside the gene matches. The length of the CDR3 is 14 residues. The germline V gene has CDR1 SGHNT and CDR2 YYREEE (reference sequence). In nucleotides, the CDR3 is TGTGCCAGCAGCTCGACAGGGGGCGTGGAGACCCAGTACTTC. Residues: CASSSTGGVETQYF.

The genes are TRBV7-6 and TRBJ2-2, with a possible D match to TRBD1 (6 bases). The V and J ends lost 1 base and 5 bases respectively, with 14 bases between them. From germline, CDR1 is SGHVS and CDR2 FNYEAQ. CDR3 length equals 16 residues. The CDR3 loop reads CASSLVSDRLTGELFF. DNA of the CDR3: TGTGCCAGCAGCTTAGTGTCCGACAGGTTAACCGGGGAGCTGTTTTTT.

V gene TRBV15 combines with J gene TRBJ2-1, with D uncertain. V lost 0 bases to trimming and J lost 7 bases, with 10 bases between them. CDR3 length: 14 amino acids. Germline assignment: CDR1 LNHNV and CDR2 YYDKDF (reference sequence). The CDR3 protein is CATSRDGRTNEQFF. The CDR3 nucleotides are TGTGCCACCAGCAGAGATGGCCGAACAAATGAGCAGTTCTTC.

The genes are TRBV6-6 and TRBJ2-7; D unresolved. Trimming cost V 2 bases and J 2 bases, with 4 bases left between them. In germline, CDR1 is MNHNY, CDR2 SVGAGI (reference sequence). This CDR3 has 12 amino acids. The CDR3 DNA follows: TGTGCCAGCAGTTACGTCGCCTACGAGCAGTACTTC. It is translated as CASSYVAYEQYF.

The genes are TRBV5-4 and TRBJ2-7; D may be TRBD2 (6 bases). Trimming took off 5 bases at V and 1 base at J, with 28 bases between the two ends. The CDR3 is made up of 19 amino acids. The germline V gene encodes CDR1 SGHNT and CDR2 YYREEE (reference sequence). The CDR3 region is CASSTSRGGGGPVSYEQYF. Here the CDR3 DNA reads TGTGCCAGCAGTACATCCCGGGGAGGAGGTGGGCCAGTTTCCTACGAGCAGTACTTC.

This clone was seen a single time. The genes are TRBV30 and TRBJ1-5; TRBD1 might be the D (5 bases). Germline V gives CDR1 GTSNPN, CDR2 SVGIG (reference sequence). V dropped 1 base and J dropped 7 bases, with 14 bases sitting between them. The CDR3 has 14 amino acids. As DNA, the CDR3 is TGTGCCTGGAGTGCATTGACAGATTTACAGCCCCAGCATTTT. Its translation: CAWSALTDLQPQHF.

The chain carries TRBV11-3 and TRBJ1-6; 8 nucleotides agree with TRBD1. The CDR3 is 20 amino acids. CDR1 is SGHNT, CDR2 YENEEA, per germline. The V segment lost 6 bases and the J segment 0 bases; nucleotides outside the gene matches: 16. The CDR3, as DNA: TGTGCCAGCAGACTGACCGGGACAGGATATAAAATCTCCTATAATTCACCCCTCCACTTT. Residues: CASRLTGTGYKISYNSPLHF.